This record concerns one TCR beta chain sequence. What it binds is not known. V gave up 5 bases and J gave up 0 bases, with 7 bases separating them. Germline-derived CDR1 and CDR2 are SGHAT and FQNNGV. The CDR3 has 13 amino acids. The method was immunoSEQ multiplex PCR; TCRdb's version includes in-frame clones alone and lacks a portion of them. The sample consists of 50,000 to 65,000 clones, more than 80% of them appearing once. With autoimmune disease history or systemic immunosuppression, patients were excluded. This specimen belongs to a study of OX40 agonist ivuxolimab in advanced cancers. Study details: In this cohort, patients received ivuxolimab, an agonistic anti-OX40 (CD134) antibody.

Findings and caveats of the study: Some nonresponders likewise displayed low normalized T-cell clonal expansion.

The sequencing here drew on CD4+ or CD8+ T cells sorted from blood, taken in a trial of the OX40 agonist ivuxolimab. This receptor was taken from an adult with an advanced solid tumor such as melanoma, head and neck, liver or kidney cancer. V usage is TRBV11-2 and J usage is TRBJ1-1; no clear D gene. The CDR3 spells CASSPQLNTEAFF. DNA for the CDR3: TGTGCCAGCAGCCCCCAGCTGAACACTGAAGCTTTCTTT.